This passage covers 2 T cell receptor beta chains from one sample sequenced in a study of CD8+ T cells in alopecia areata. Extracted from the samples, RNA was reverse transcribed into cDNA to serve as the sequencing template. Profiling relied on immunoSEQ multiplex PCR, and the TCRdb table lists in-frame clones only, not all of them. The table shows about 210,000 clones, with over 60% occurring only once. The treatment: oral pan-JAK inhibitor, 5-10 mg twice daily. The sample was CD4+ T cells sorted from blood, taken at week 4, from a patient treated with tofacitinib. These receptor sequences come from a human donor with alopecia areata.

This clone occurred a few times. The rearrangement uses TRBV29-1 and TRBJ2-2, with D tentatively TRBD1 (6 bases). Germline V gene data show CDR1 as SQVTM and CDR2 as ANQGSEA. This CDR3 comprises 13 residues. Trimming pared 6 bases from V and 1 base from J, leaving 9 bases between. CDR3 residues: CSVTDRNTGELFF. In nucleotides, the CDR3 is TGCAGCGTAACGGACAGGAACACCGGGGAGCTGTTTTTT.

V gene TRBV7-9 combines with J gene TRBJ1-1; 11 nucleotides line up with TRBD1. Germline CDR1 reads SEHNR; CDR2 reads FQNEAQ (reference sequence). Trimming took 5 bases from V and 7 from J; bases not matched to a gene: 6. The CDR3 contains 14 residues. The CDR3 protein is CASSPGTGGFEAFF. Here the CDR3 DNA reads TGTGCCAGCAGCCCAGGGACAGGGGGTTTTGAAGCTTTCTTT.